The rows below give T cell receptor beta chains drawn from one sample of a study of blood T cell repertoires in COVID-19. Profiling relied on immunoSEQ multiplex PCR, and the TCRdb table lists in-frame clones only, not all of them. The top ten hold about 5.5% of the sample, which has 100,000 to 120,000 clones, approximately 85% seen once. Sequenced input: peripheral blood. All receptors come from an older woman with COVID-19, enrolled during active disease. Each CDR3 is given with its conserved first and last residue. D genes are given only for firm matches. Only part of the rows carry a size: once, few, many, or a class if the clone is expanded.

d_gene,v_gene,abundance,j_gene,CDR3aa,CDR3nt
.,TRBV5-4,.,TRBJ1-1,CASSLDHRNTEAFF,TGTGCCAGCAGCTTGGACCACAGAAACACTGAAGCTTTCTTT
.,TRBV3-1/TRBV3-2,.,TRBJ1-1,CASSQGDWNTEAFF,TGTGCCAGCAGCCAAGGCGACTGGAACACTGAAGCTTTCTTT
.,TRBV5-1,once,TRBJ1-4,CASSLNGGVGEKLFF,TGCGCCAGCAGCTTGAATGGGGGGGTAGGCGAAAAACTGTTTTTT
.,TRBV4-2,.,TRBJ2-7,CASSLRDIQRF,TGTGCCAGCAGCCTCCGGGACATCCAGAGATTC
TRBD2,TRBV7-2,.,TRBJ2-2,CASSLRGGGANTGELFF,TGTGCCAGCAGCTTACGTGGCGGGGGGGCGAACACCGGGGAGCTGTTTTTT
TRBD1,TRBV6-5,.,TRBJ1-1,CASSYRRGHTEAFF,TGTGCCAGCAGTTACCGTAGGGGGCACACTGAAGCTTTCTTT
TRBD1,TRBV11-2,.,TRBJ2-5,CASSQTTGQETQYF,TGTGCCAGCAGCCAGACGACAGGGCAAGAGACCCAGTACTTC
TRBD2,TRBV3-1/TRBV3-2,.,TRBJ2-1,CASSQGVGLAPEQFF,TGTGCCAGCAGCCAAGGTGTGGGACTAGCCCCCGAGCAGTTCTTC
.,TRBV4-2,few,TRBJ1-2,CASSLQAGGADYGYTF,TGTGCCAGCAGCCTCCAGGCGGGAGGCGCGGACTATGGCTACACCTTC
.,TRBV19,.,TRBJ1-2,CASSPRNSGGYTF,TGTGCCAGTAGTCCTAGGAACAGCGGTGGCTACACCTTC
.,TRBV9,.,TRBJ2-5,CASSESGVQETQYF,TGTGCCAGCAGCGAAAGCGGTGTACAAGAGACCCAGTACTTC
TRBD2,TRBV28,many,TRBJ2-2,CASSLLGTSNTGELFF,TGTGCCAGCAGTTTACTTGGGACTAGCAATACCGGGGAGCTGTTTTTT
.,TRBV14,once,TRBJ2-3,CASSALTGSGTDTQYF,TGTGCCAGCAGCGCACTAACAGGGTCGGGCACAGATACGCAGTATTTT
TRBD2,TRBV7-9,.,TRBJ2-1,CASTQSAGLANEQFF,TGTGCCAGCACCCAATCCGCCGGACTAGCGAATGAGCAGTTCTTC
.,TRBV4-3,.,TRBJ2-3,CASSQDAGVGATTTQYF,TGCGCCAGCAGCCAAGATGCTGGGGTAGGGGCCACGACGACGCAGTATTTT
.,TRBV5-1,.,TRBJ1-2,CASSLSGEDYGYTF,TGCGCCAGCAGCTTGTCGGGTGAGGACTATGGCTACACCTTC
TRBD1,TRBV7-9,.,TRBJ1-6,CASRSSGGYGSPLHF,TGTGCCAGCAGAAGCTCAGGGGGCTATGGTTCACCCCTCCACTTT
.,TRBV7-3,.,TRBJ1-1,CASSHGDRSEAFF,TGTGCCAGCAGCCACGGGGATCGAAGTGAAGCTTTCTTT
.,TRBV30,.,TRBJ1-1,CAWSVPRRVSDTEAFF,TGTGCCTGGAGTGTACCACGGCGGGTATCGGACACTGAAGCTTTCTTT
.,TRBV27,.,TRBJ1-2,CASSFGWAGSYGYTF,TGTGCCAGCAGTTTCGGATGGGCCGGGAGCTATGGCTACACCTTC
.,TRBV5-1,.,TRBJ1-2,CASSLDMTNYGYTF,TGCGCCAGCAGCTTAGACATGACTAACTATGGCTACACCTTC
.,TRBV6-5,.,TRBJ1-2,CASRSGGTYTF,TGTGCCAGCAGGTCGGGGGGAACCTACACCTTC
TRBD1,TRBV24-1,once,TRBJ2-1,CATSEVGQGYNEQFF,TGTGCCACCAGTGAAGTCGGACAGGGCTACAATGAGCAGTTCTTC
TRBD2,TRBV5-8,.,TRBJ2-3,CASSLRGGLNTQYF,TGTGCCAGCAGCTTGCGGGGGGGCTTGAATACGCAGTATTTT
TRBD1,TRBV5-3,.,TRBJ1-2,CARSLYLGTAGYNYGYTF,TGTGCCAGAAGCTTGTATCTCGGGACAGCGGGTTATAACTATGGCTACACCTTC
TRBD2,TRBV10-3,once,TRBJ2-3,CAISESLGGVGTDTQYF,TGTGCCATCAGTGAGTCGTTGGGGGGGGTTGGCACAGATACGCAGTATTTT
TRBD2,TRBV7-3,.,TRBJ2-3,CASSYGLAATDTQYF,TGTGCCAGCAGCTACGGACTAGCGGCCACAGATACGCAGTATTTT
.,TRBV24-1,.,TRBJ2-1,CATSEGTSGEQFF,TGTGCCACCAGTGAGGGGACATCCGGTGAGCAGTTCTTC